The entry below describes one TCR beta chain. Its antigen remains unidentified. This sample was taken from a study of T cells in localized non-small cell lung cancer. Study-level points and caveats: Longer overall survival was linked to higher blood T cell density. Across samples, adjacent lung featured a median roughly 62 of the top 100 tumor clones. The study found T cell clonality highest in uninvolved adjacent lung, above tumor.

Germline-derived CDR1 and CDR2 are MNHEY and SVGAGI. Between the trimmed V and J ends, which lost 6 bases and 4 bases, there was a span of 6 bases. CDR3 length equals 11 residues. Clones were sequenced by immunoSEQ multiplex PCR, and TCRdb holds only the in-frame ones, with some missing. The profile covers about 72,000 clones, with almost 85% appearing a single time and 13% taken by the ten largest. The clonotype originates from a female donor of 60 years or more with stage I lung adenocarcinoma. The specimen was peripheral blood, collected before any cancer treatment. The chain employs TRBV6-5 and TRBJ1-2; D not certain. CDR3 sequence reads: CASRLSYGYTF. CDR3 in DNA: TGTGCCAGCAGACTCTCCTATGGCTACACCTTC.